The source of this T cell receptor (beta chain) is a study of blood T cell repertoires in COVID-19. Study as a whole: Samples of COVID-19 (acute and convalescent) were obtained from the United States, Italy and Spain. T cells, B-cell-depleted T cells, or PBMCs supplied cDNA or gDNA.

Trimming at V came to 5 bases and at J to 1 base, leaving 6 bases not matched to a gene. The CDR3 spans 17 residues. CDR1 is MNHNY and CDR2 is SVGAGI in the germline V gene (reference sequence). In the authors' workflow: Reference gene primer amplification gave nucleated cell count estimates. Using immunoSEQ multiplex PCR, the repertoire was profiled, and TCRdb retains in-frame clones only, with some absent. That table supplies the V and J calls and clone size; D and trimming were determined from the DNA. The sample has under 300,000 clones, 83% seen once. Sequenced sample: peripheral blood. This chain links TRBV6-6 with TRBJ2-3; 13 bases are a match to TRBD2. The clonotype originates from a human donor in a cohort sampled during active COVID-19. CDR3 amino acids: CASSPLGTSGGTDTQYF. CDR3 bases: TGTGCCAGCAGTCCACTAGGGACTAGCGGGGGCACAGATACGCAGTATTTT.